Described below is a single T cell receptor beta chain sequence and its context. A read error may produce the germline difference seen at one junction end. The CDR3 runs to 15 residues. Per germline, CDR1 SSHAT and CDR2 FNYEAQ (reference sequence). This specimen comes from a study of T cell changes during pregnancy in multiple sclerosis. Assay used: immunoSEQ multiplex PCR; TCRdb lists only in-frame clones, some missing. Of 15,000 or so clones in the sample, 70% to 90% were seen once. Here the sequenced sample was CD8+ T cells from peripheral blood mononuclear cells, taken in the second trimester of pregnancy. The V and J genes are TRBV7-7 and TRBJ2-7, with 7 bases matching TRBD1. The clonotype originates from a female donor in good health, enrolled as a control in a pregnancy study. CDR3 nucleotide sequence: TGTGCTAGCAGCCGCGGACAGGTGGGAGTCTACGAGCAGTACTTC. Its protein product is CASSRGQVGVYEQYF.